The rows below give T cell receptor beta chains drawn from one sample of a study of shared clonotypes between healthy human individuals. Data came from immunoSEQ multiplex PCR; TCRdb stores just in-frame clones and leaves some out. The table lists millions of clones, roughly nine tenths of them singletons, with over 0.12% in the top ten. Sequenced input: naive CD4+ T cells sorted from blood. The receptors stem from a man in his late teens or twenties in good health. Both conserved end residues are part of each CDR3. D genes are given only for firm matches. The size entry is marked missing in some rows and otherwise reads once, few, many or a size class.

j_gene: TRBJ1-1; len: 13; d_gene: NA; v_gene: TRBV5-1; abundance: once; CDR3nt: TGCGCCAGCAGACGGGGGGCCGGCACTGAAGCTTTCTTT; CDR3aa: CASRRGAGTEAFF
j_gene: TRBJ2-7; len: 12; d_gene: TRBD2; v_gene: TRBV6-1; abundance: few; CDR3nt: TGTGCCAGTGGACTAGCGACATACGAGCAGTACTTC; CDR3aa: CASGLATYEQYF
j_gene: TRBJ2-3; len: 16; d_gene: NA; v_gene: TRBV21-1; abundance: NA; CDR3nt: TGTGCCAGCAGCAGCCCTGGCGGGGGGAGCACAGATACGCAGTATTTT; CDR3aa: CASSSPGGGSTDTQYF
j_gene: TRBJ1-2; len: 15; d_gene: TRBD1; v_gene: TRBV4-3; abundance: NA; CDR3nt: TGCGCCAGCAGCCGGGGGGGGACAGGGTCACATGGCTACACCTTC; CDR3aa: CASSRGGTGSHGYTF
j_gene: TRBJ2-2; len: 18; d_gene: TRBD2; v_gene: TRBV19; abundance: NA; CDR3nt: TGTGCCAGTAGACCCTCAAAAGCGGGGGCCACGAACACCGGGGAGCTGTTTTTT; CDR3aa: CASRPSKAGATNTGELFF
j_gene: TRBJ2-2; len: 16; d_gene: TRBD2; v_gene: TRBV7-2; abundance: NA; CDR3nt: TGTGCCAGCAGCAGCTCTAGCGGGAGGGCCGCCGGGGAGCTGTTTTTT; CDR3aa: CASSSSSGRAAGELFF
j_gene: TRBJ1-5; len: 13; d_gene: NA; v_gene: TRBV10-3; abundance: NA; CDR3nt: TGTGCCAGCACTTTGAGGGACGGCCAGCCCCAGCATTTT; CDR3aa: CASTLRDGQPQHF
j_gene: TRBJ2-7; len: 16; d_gene: TRBD2; v_gene: TRBV7-2; abundance: NA; CDR3nt: TGTGCCAGCAGCTTACAAGGGACTAGCGCGACCTACGAGCAGTACTTC; CDR3aa: CASSLQGTSATYEQYF
j_gene: TRBJ1-1; len: 16; d_gene: TRBD1; v_gene: TRBV4-2; abundance: NA; CDR3nt: TGTGCCAGCAGCCAAGAAGGGACAGGGGGGGGCACTGAAGCTTTCTTT; CDR3aa: CASSQEGTGGGTEAFF
j_gene: TRBJ2-1; len: 14; d_gene: NA; v_gene: TRBV27; abundance: once; CDR3nt: TGTGCCAGCAGTTTGATAGGGCCCTACAATGAGCAGTTCTTC; CDR3aa: CASSLIGPYNEQFF
j_gene: TRBJ2-3; len: 18; d_gene: TRBD2; v_gene: TRBV7-2; abundance: NA; CDR3nt: TGTGCCAGCAGTAGAAAGCGGACTAGCGGGGCCAGCACAGATACGCAGTATTTT; CDR3aa: CASSRKRTSGASTDTQYF
j_gene: TRBJ2-1; len: 16; d_gene: TRBD1; v_gene: TRBV5-1; abundance: NA; CDR3nt: TGCGCCAGCAGCTGGGGGACAGGGGGCGGAAACAATGAGCAGTTCTTC; CDR3aa: CASSWGTGGGNNEQFF
j_gene: TRBJ1-5; len: 14; d_gene: NA; v_gene: TRBV2; abundance: NA; CDR3nt: TGTGCCAGCAGTGAAGCCAGGGGTGGTCAGCCCCAGCATTTT; CDR3aa: CASSEARGGQPQHF
j_gene: TRBJ1-3; len: 13; d_gene: TRBD1; v_gene: TRBV2; abundance: NA; CDR3nt: TGTGCCAGCAAGGAGACAGGGAGTGGGGCCATATATTTT; CDR3aa: CASKETGSGAIYF
j_gene: TRBJ2-3; len: 13; d_gene: NA; v_gene: TRBV15; abundance: once; CDR3nt: TGTGCCACCAGCAGGGAGGGGCCGGATACGCAGTATTTT; CDR3aa: CATSREGPDTQYF
j_gene: TRBJ2-6; len: 17; d_gene: NA; v_gene: TRBV15; abundance: NA; CDR3nt: TGTGCCACCAGCAGAGGGTTTGGGGGCGCTGGGGCCAACGTCCTGACTTTC; CDR3aa: CATSRGFGGAGANVLTF
j_gene: TRBJ2-5; len: 11; d_gene: NA; v_gene: TRBV2; abundance: NA; CDR3nt: TGTGCCAGCAGGAGTGAGGAGACCCAGTACTTC; CDR3aa: CASRSEETQYF
j_gene: TRBJ2-7; len: 14; d_gene: NA; v_gene: TRBV4-1; abundance: NA; CDR3nt: TGCGCCAGCAGCCAACCTGGACGGCTCTACGAGCAGTACTTC; CDR3aa: CASSQPGRLYEQYF
j_gene: TRBJ2-5; len: 16; d_gene: NA; v_gene: TRBV14; abundance: NA; CDR3nt: TGTGCCAGCAGCCAAGGAACCTCGCCGGCCCTGGAGACCCAGTACTTC; CDR3aa: CASSQGTSPALETQYF
j_gene: TRBJ2-1; len: 16; d_gene: NA; v_gene: TRBV18; abundance: NA; CDR3nt: TGTGCCAGCTCTGACTCCCCGGCGGTTTCGTACAATGAGCAGTTCTTC; CDR3aa: CASSDSPAVSYNEQFF
j_gene: TRBJ1-6; len: 17; d_gene: NA; v_gene: TRBV19; abundance: NA; CDR3nt: TGTGCCAGTAGTATAATGACACCGAGCTCCTATAATTCACCCCTCCACTTT; CDR3aa: CASSIMTPSSYNSPLHF
j_gene: TRBJ2-2; len: 13; d_gene: NA; v_gene: TRBV5-1; abundance: NA; CDR3nt: TGCGCCAGCAGGTCGGAATACACCGGGGAGCTGTTTTTT; CDR3aa: CASRSEYTGELFF
j_gene: TRBJ1-1; len: 14; d_gene: TRBD1; v_gene: TRBV7-2; abundance: NA; CDR3nt: TGTGCCAGCAGCGCTCAACAGGGGTTCACTGAAGCTTTCTTT; CDR3aa: CASSAQQGFTEAFF
j_gene: TRBJ2-2; len: 15; d_gene: NA; v_gene: TRBV27; abundance: NA; CDR3nt: TGTGCCAGCAGTTGGGGACCCGGCCGCACCGGGGAGCTGTTTTTT; CDR3aa: CASSWGPGRTGELFF
j_gene: TRBJ2-1; len: 16; d_gene: TRBD2; v_gene: TRBV5-1; abundance: once; CDR3nt: TGCGCCAGCAGCTTGGCCGGACTAGCTGGTTACAATGAGCAGTTCTTC; CDR3aa: CASSLAGLAGYNEQFF
j_gene: TRBJ2-1; len: 14; d_gene: TRBD2; v_gene: TRBV10-3; abundance: NA; CDR3nt: TGTGCCATCACAGCCCCCGGGACTAGCAATGAGCAGTTCTTC; CDR3aa: CAITAPGTSNEQFF
j_gene: TRBJ2-4; len: 14; d_gene: NA; v_gene: TRBV7-9; abundance: NA; CDR3nt: TGTGCCAGCAGCTTAGAGGGTTTAATGGACATTCAGTACTTC; CDR3aa: CASSLEGLMDIQYF
j_gene: TRBJ1-4; len: 17; d_gene: NA; v_gene: TRBV7-8; abundance: NA; CDR3nt: TGTGCCAGCAGCTTAAGGGGAGCCCCGTCCCTAAATGAAAAACTGTTTTTT; CDR3aa: CASSLRGAPSLNEKLFF
j_gene: TRBJ1-2; len: 15; d_gene: NA; v_gene: TRBV19; abundance: NA; CDR3nt: TGTGCCAGTAGTATAACAGGATCAGGCGACTATGGCTACACCTTC; CDR3aa: CASSITGSGDYGYTF
j_gene: TRBJ1-2; len: 12; d_gene: NA; v_gene: TRBV6-1; abundance: NA; CDR3nt: TGTGCCAGCGCGGGACTCAACTATGGCTACACCTTC; CDR3aa: CASAGLNYGYTF
j_gene: TRBJ2-5; len: 15; d_gene: TRBD2; v_gene: TRBV5-1; abundance: NA; CDR3nt: TGCGCCAGCAGCTTGGTAGCGGGAGTAGGAGAGACCCAGTACTTC; CDR3aa: CASSLVAGVGETQYF
j_gene: TRBJ2-3; len: 16; d_gene: TRBD2; v_gene: TRBV12-5; abundance: NA; CDR3nt: TGTGCTAGTGGTGTAGGACTAGCGGGAGCCGCAGATACGCAGTATTTT; CDR3aa: CASGVGLAGAADTQYF
j_gene: TRBJ1-3; len: 13; d_gene: NA; v_gene: TRBV6-1; abundance: NA; CDR3nt: TGTGCCAGCAGTGGGGTCAGTGGAAACACCATATATTTT; CDR3aa: CASSGVSGNTIYF
j_gene: TRBJ1-6; len: 13; d_gene: TRBD1; v_gene: TRBV10-3; abundance: NA; CDR3nt: TGTGCCTCCTCCGGGACAGAGTACTCACCCCTCCACTTT; CDR3aa: CASSGTEYSPLHF
j_gene: TRBJ1-4; len: 18; d_gene: TRBD1; v_gene: TRBV5-1; abundance: NA; CDR3nt: TGCGCCAGCAGCTCCCGGGACAGCGTATGGGCAACTAATGAAAAACTGTTTTTT; CDR3aa: CASSSRDSVWATNEKLFF
j_gene: TRBJ2-7; len: 14; d_gene: TRBD1; v_gene: TRBV9; abundance: NA; CDR3nt: TGTGCCAGCAGCGCAGGGACAGGGGACTACGAGCAGTACTTC; CDR3aa: CASSAGTGDYEQYF
j_gene: TRBJ2-6; len: 16; d_gene: NA; v_gene: TRBV5-1; abundance: NA; CDR3nt: TGCGCCAGCAGCTTACAAACAATCTCTGGGGCCAACGTCCTGACTTTC; CDR3aa: CASSLQTISGANVLTF
j_gene: TRBJ1-3; len: 16; d_gene: TRBD1; v_gene: TRBV9; abundance: NA; CDR3nt: TGTGCCAGCAGCTTAACCGGGACAGTCTCTGGAAACACCATATATTTT; CDR3aa: CASSLTGTVSGNTIYF
j_gene: TRBJ2-7; len: 11; d_gene: NA; v_gene: TRBV11-2; abundance: NA; CDR3nt: TGTGCCAGCAGCTTAGAGTACGAGCAGTACTTC; CDR3aa: CASSLEYEQYF
j_gene: TRBJ2-1; len: 16; d_gene: TRBD2; v_gene: TRBV18; abundance: NA; CDR3nt: TGTGCCAGCTCACCACGACTAGCGGGAGGGCTGGATGAGCAGTTCTTC; CDR3aa: CASSPRLAGGLDEQFF